Described below is a single T cell receptor beta chain sequence and its context. What it binds is not known. A library prepared for alpha chains yielded this beta chain as an off-target read; its size is of little meaning. Every cDNA TCR molecule received its own unique molecular identifier. TCRdb reprocessed the 5' RACE reads via MiXCR and lists one record per CDR3 protein. The top ten hold approximately 31% of the sample, which has about 8,600 distinct CDR3 sequences, 4% to 5% seen once. These data belong to a study of spatial heterogeneity in lung cancer. Study at large: Each time, sequencing found more beta-chain sequences than alpha-chain sequences. Raw sequencing reads included, on average, more than ten appearances of each unique TCR and UMI combination.

The time point: sample taken at primary tumor resection. The input material, whole RNA from tumor, nontumor lung or frozen PBMC, was sequenced unsorted. General observations from the study: Ubiquitous, expanded tumor-derived TCRs were more frequently observed in blood at resection than at follow-up.

The sequence came from a male donor with early-stage non-small cell lung cancer. Source: PBMCs, taken at surgery.

The CDR3 sequence: CASSLGLTPNTEAFF. The CDR3 coding sequence is TGTGCCAGCAGCTTAGGCCTGACACCGAACACTGAAGCTTTCTTT. The gene calls are TRBV7-2 and TRBJ1-1, with unresolved D. Germline CDR1 is SGHTA and CDR2 is FQGNSA. This CDR3 has 15 amino acids. Trimming took off 1 base at V and 1 base at J, with 10 bases between the two ends.